This TCR beta chain was sequenced in a study of shared clonotypes between healthy human individuals. Broader study findings: Non-shared clonotypes were found to have lower generation probabilities than the clonotypes that were shared by all four of the sorted-subset donors.

Generated by immunoSEQ multiplex PCR, the TCRdb table keeps only in-frame clones and is missing some. The data hold approximately 1,500,000 clones, with approximately 98% observed a single time. The length of the CDR3 is 14 residues. Trimming removed 0 bases at V and 3 bases at J, with 9 bases between. The V gene's germline CDR1 is PRHDT and CDR2 FYEKMQ (reference sequence). With respect to this clone: The target antigen is unknown.

The chain has TRBV13 and TRBJ2-7; D not certain. The clonotype comes from a man aged 25-45 years in good health. Sequencing input: naive CD4+ T cells sorted from blood. Subset of the sample: CD45RA+ positively selected. The chain's CDR3 is CASSLGGSFYEQYF. The CDR3 nucleotides read TGTGCCAGCAGCTTAGGCGGGTCTTTCTACGAGCAGTACTTC.